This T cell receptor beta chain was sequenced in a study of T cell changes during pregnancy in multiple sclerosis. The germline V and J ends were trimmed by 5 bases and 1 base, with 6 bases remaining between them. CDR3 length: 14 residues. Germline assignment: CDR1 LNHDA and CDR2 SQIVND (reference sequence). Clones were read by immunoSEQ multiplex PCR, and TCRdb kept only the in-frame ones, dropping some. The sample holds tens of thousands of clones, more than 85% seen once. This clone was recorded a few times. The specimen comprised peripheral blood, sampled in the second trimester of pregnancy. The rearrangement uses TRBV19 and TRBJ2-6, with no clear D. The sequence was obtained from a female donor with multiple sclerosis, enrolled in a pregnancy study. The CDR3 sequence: CASSVQSGANVLTF. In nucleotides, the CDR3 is TGTGCCAGTAGTGTCCAGTCTGGGGCCAACGTCCTGACTTTC. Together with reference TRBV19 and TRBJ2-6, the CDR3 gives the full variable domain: DGGITQSPKYLFRKEGQNVTLSCEQNLNHDAMYWYRQDPGQGLRLIYYSQIVNDFQKGDIAEGYSVSREKKESFPLTVTSAQKNPTAFYLCASSVQSGANVLTFGAGSRLTVL.